These T cell receptor beta chains were read from a single sample in a study of identical twins. TCRdb reprocessed the 5' RACE reads via MiXCR and lists one record per CDR3 protein. The sample has more than 1.5 million distinct CDR3 sequences, around 33% seen once. Sequenced material: cord blood. All receptors derive from a newborn girl in good health. The conserved cysteine and the conserved F or W are not part of the CDR3 here. Fields, in order: V gene, J gene, CDR3 protein.

TRBV13	TRBJ1-1	ASSARTGAFAEAF
TRBV3-1	TRBJ2-4	ASSSLAGGPIDEQY
TRBV20-1	TRBJ2-7	SARDRASREQY
TRBV20-1	TRBJ2-1	SASTSSSYNEQF
TRBV29-1	TRBJ1-1	SVNTGNTEAF
TRBV5-1	TRBJ2-3	ASSRTGQSTDTQY
TRBV24-1	TRBJ2-5	ATSEHSSGSKETQY
TRBV6-5	TRBJ2-1	ASSYGVFSSSYNEQF
TRBV20-1	TRBJ1-2	SASKTGQGDYGYT
TRBV10-2	TRBJ2-7	ASSEFLGGRVYEQY
TRBV10-3	TRBJ2-1	AISEPGMSSYNEQF
TRBV11-2	TRBJ1-3	ASSLRGHGWGNTIY
TRBV3-1	TRBJ1-2	ASSPRDGPYGYT
TRBV14	TRBJ1-2	ASSQVAGGRYT
TRBV21-1	TRBJ2-1	ASTRGGRIDNEQF
TRBV12-3/TRBV12-4	TRBJ1-2	ASSPPGRSQTGGYT
TRBV4-1	TRBJ1-5	ASSQTQVSNQPQH
TRBV27	TRBJ2-2	ASSLSGAGVGGELF
TRBV5-5	TRBJ2-3	ASSLDGFTDTQY
TRBV28	TRBJ2-5	ASSPTGLTGGWGETQY
TRBV3-1	TRBJ2-3	ASSQAPLGDTQY
TRBV29-1	TRBJ1-1	SVEAKGGNTEAF
TRBV5-1	TRBJ1-6	ASSLLARQGDHIGSPLH
TRBV18	TRBJ2-2	ASSDQGAPGELF
TRBV4-1	TRBJ2-5	ASSSTLGETQY
TRBV4-1	TRBJ2-4	ASSQELGWVTGRDKNIQY
TRBV27	TRBJ2-7	ASSPMGGNYEQY
TRBV12-3/TRBV12-4	TRBJ2-5	ASRAGAIQETQY
TRBV2	TRBJ2-2	ASSLWPGLNTGELF
TRBV10-3	TRBJ2-7	AISPSLFYEQY
TRBV2	TRBJ2-1	ASRRDSYNEQF
TRBV11-2	TRBJ2-1	ASSRDLLAGPHNEQF
TRBV28	TRBJ1-5	ASSVWDGSNQPQH
TRBV6-1	TRBJ2-1	ASTGTGAAHGQF
TRBV7-2	TRBJ1-2	ASSARQGRASGYT
TRBV29-1	TRBJ2-7	SVTRGRPGRFYEQY
TRBV4-2	TRBJ2-5	ASSQSSGCRETQY
TRBV20-1	TRBJ1-2	SANWGKDFYGYT
TRBV20-1	TRBJ1-6	SARSGSSYNSPLH
TRBV5-1	TRBJ2-2	ARPGLAGGLDTGELF
TRBV27	TRBJ1-2	ASSPLRDRGQPNYGYT
TRBV4-1	TRBJ2-1	ASSQFLRAGINEQF
TRBV12-3/TRBV12-4	TRBJ2-5	ASSLGVTPETQY
TRBV24-1	TRBJ2-3	ATEGPSTDTQY
TRBV6-1	TRBJ2-7	ASREPGLASSSYEQY
TRBV28	TRBJ1-5	ASSAGQGNGQPQH
TRBV7-6	TRBJ2-3	ASSLPYRGSTDTQY
TRBV20-1	TRBJ2-7	SARDASGGADYYEQY
TRBV7-9	TRBJ1-3	ASSFDRATGNTIY
TRBV20-1	TRBJ1-5	SARLGRTGRNQPQH
TRBV18	TRBJ1-2	ASSPPGLSNYGYT
TRBV4-1	TRBJ1-6	ASSQAGGYSPLH
TRBV3-1	TRBJ1-2	ASSRDSRAPNYGYT
TRBV7-2	TRBJ1-1	ASSLVSTGNTEAF
TRBV3-1	-	ASSQPGADLVRETQY
TRBV12-3/TRBV12-4	TRBJ2-7	ASSLTGTHSYEQY
TRBV29-1	TRBJ2-4	SVDRDIQY
TRBV10-3	TRBJ2-1	AISGLSNEQF
TRBV28	TRBJ2-6	ASSLTLGGPTANVLT